This entry describes one T cell receptor (beta chain). What it recognizes is unknown. This sample was taken from a study of OX40 agonist ivuxolimab in advanced cancers. Study-level points and caveats: In general, CD8+ T cells held more expanded clones than CD4+ did, on average.

Clones were read by immunoSEQ multiplex PCR, and TCRdb kept only the in-frame ones, dropping some. The table lists about 17,000 clones, roughly 87% of them singletons. The CDR3 runs 12 residues. Trimming pared 3 bases from V and 5 bases from J, leaving 6 bases between. Germline assignment: CDR1 SGHRS and CDR2 YFSETQ. Sample: CD4+ or CD8+ T cells sorted from blood, taken in a trial of the OX40 agonist ivuxolimab. V gene TRBV5-1 combines with J gene TRBJ2-1; D unclear. The sequence was obtained from an adult with an advanced solid tumor such as melanoma, head and neck, liver or kidney cancer. The CDR3 nucleotides are TGCGCCAGCAGCTGGGGAAACAATGAGCAGTTCTTC. Translating it yields CASSWGNNEQFF.